The table lists the clone carrying this T cell receptor beta chain with a count of one. Per germline, CDR1 MGHRA and CDR2 YSYEKL. The V gene lost 1 base and the J gene lost 0 bases, with 17 bases spanning the gap. There are 18 residues in the CDR3. This sample stems from a study of T cell changes during pregnancy in multiple sclerosis. Here immunoSEQ multiplex PCR was the method, and the copy in TCRdb shows in-frame clones only, minus some. Among some 93,000 clones listed, 91% were seen once. The source is a female donor in good health, enrolled as a control in a pregnancy study. The sample consisted of peripheral blood, taken after pregnancy. The rearrangement uses TRBV4-1 and TRBJ2-3; D might be TRBD2 (6 bases). CDR3 DNA sequence: TGCGCCAGCAGCCAAGGGGAGGTGATAGTGGAGAGCACAGATACGCAGTATTTT. Translated: CASSQGEVIVESTDTQYF.